This T cell receptor (beta chain) derives from a study of blood T cell repertoires in COVID-19. Libraries were prepared by immunoSEQ multiplex PCR; TCRdb keeps only in-frame clonotypes and omits some of them. The sample lists roughly 200,000 clones, 87% occurring once. This CDR3 has 15 amino acids. Unmatched junction bases numbered 5, after V lost 2 bases and J lost 5 bases. CDR1 SGHDN and CDR2 FVKESK come from the germline V gene. This TCR was recovered from a woman between 18 and 30 years old who had recovered from COVID-19. Input material: peripheral blood. The V call is TRBV14, the J call TRBJ2-3; 9 bases are a match to TRBD2. CDR3 in DNA: TGTGCCAGCAGCCAATTGGGACTAGCTGGAGATACGCAGTATTTT. Encoded protein: CASSQLGLAGDTQYF. The full variable domain, in which reference TRBV14 and TRBJ2-3 provide the parts outside the CDR3, is EAGVTQFPSHSVIEKGQTVTLRCDPISGHDNLYWYRRVMGKEIKFLLHFVKESKQDESGMPNNRFLAERTGGTYSTLKVQPAELEDSGVYFCASSQLGLAGDTQYFGPGTRLTVL.